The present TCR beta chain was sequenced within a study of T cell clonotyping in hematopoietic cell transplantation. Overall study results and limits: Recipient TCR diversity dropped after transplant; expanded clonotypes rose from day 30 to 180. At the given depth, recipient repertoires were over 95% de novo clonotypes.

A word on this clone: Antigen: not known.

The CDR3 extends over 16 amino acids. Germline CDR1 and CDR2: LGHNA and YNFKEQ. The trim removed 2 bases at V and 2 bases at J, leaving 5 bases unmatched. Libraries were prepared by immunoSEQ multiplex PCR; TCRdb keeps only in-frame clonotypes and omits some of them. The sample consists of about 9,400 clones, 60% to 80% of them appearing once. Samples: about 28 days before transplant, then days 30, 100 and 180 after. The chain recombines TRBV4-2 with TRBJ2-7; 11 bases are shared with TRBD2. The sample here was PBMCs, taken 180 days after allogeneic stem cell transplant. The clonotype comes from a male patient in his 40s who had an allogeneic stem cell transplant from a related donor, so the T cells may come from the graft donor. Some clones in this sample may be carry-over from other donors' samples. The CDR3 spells CASSQPPSGGTYEQYF. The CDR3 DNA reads TGTGCCAGCAGCCAACCCCCTAGCGGGGGGACCTACGAGCAGTACTTC.